The clone carrying this TCR beta chain came up a few times. All recovered Cohort 3 donors got two negative PCRs, got clearance, or saw symptom resolution. How the authors handled the data: Scientists estimated how many nucleated cells there were by amplifying reference gene primers. Profiling relied on immunoSEQ multiplex PCR, and the TCRdb table lists in-frame clones only, not all of them. The V and J calls and clone size come from that table; D and trimming were worked out from the DNA. The sample has about 200,000 clones, around 82% seen once. The J segment lost 4 bases and the V segment lost 1 base, leaving 7 bases of the junction unmatched. The germline gives CDR1 LGHDT, CDR2 YNNKEL (reference sequence). This CDR3 spans 16 amino acids. This entry belongs to a study of blood T cell repertoires in COVID-19. Study as a whole: The study drew acute and convalescent COVID-19 samples from the United States, Italy and Spain. PBMCs, B-cell-depleted T cells, or T cells provided the cDNA or gDNA that made up the material.

The specimen sequenced was PBMCs or T cells enriched from blood (not recorded which). This TCR was recovered from a middle-aged man who had recovered from COVID-19. The rearrangement joins TRBV3-1 (or the pseudogene TRBV3-2) to TRBJ1-5, with 7 bases lining up with TRBD1. CDR3 bases: TGTGCCAGCAGCCAAGGCGGGTCGACAGGGAATCAGCCCCAGCATTTT. This translates into CASSQGGSTGNQPQHF.